The next 11 T cell receptor beta chains were all read from a single sample in a study of T cells in localized non-small cell lung cancer. The protocol was immunoSEQ multiplex PCR, while the TCRdb copy is restricted to in-frame clones and leaves out a portion. The sample lists 30,000 to 35,000 clones, 85% to 90% occurring once. The starting material was peripheral blood, obtained before any cancer treatment. These receptors all come from a woman aged 35-75 years with stage I lung adenocarcinoma.

The chain recombines TRBV5-4 with TRBJ2-1; D not certain. The CDR3 has 11 residues. CDR1 is SGHNT and CDR2 is YYREEE in the germline V gene (reference sequence). Trimming took off 2 bases at V and 4 bases at J, with 1 base between the two ends. DNA for the CDR3: TGTGCCAGCAGCTTATACAATGAGCAGTTCTTC. Its protein product is CASSLYNEQFF.

The genes are TRBV6-5 and TRBJ1-3, with D possibly TRBD1 on 6 matching bases. V was pared by 6 bases and J by 3 bases, with 12 bases between. From germline, CDR1 is MNHEY and CDR2 SVGAGI. This CDR3 has 14 amino acids. The CDR3 DNA follows: TGTGCCAGCAGGCCCCAGGGGTATGGAAACACCATATATTTT. As protein: CASRPQGYGNTIYF.

A word on this clone: The junction does not match germline at one end; this may be a read error. This chain uses TRBV10-3 with TRBJ1-1; 8 nucleotides agree with TRBD1. CDR3 length: 14 residues. In germline, CDR1 is ENHRY, CDR2 SYGVKD. This CDR3 reads CAINELGQAAEAFF. In DNA form, the CDR3 reads TGTGCCATCAATGAGCTGGGACAGGCGGCTGAAGCTTTCTTT.

The rearrangement uses TRBV7-2 and TRBJ2-3; D uncertain. The CDR3 length is 14 residues. The germline gives CDR1 SGHTA, CDR2 FQGNSA. V shed 5 bases and J shed 2 bases, with 11 bases lying between them. The CDR3 is CASSTPGPTDTQYF. CDR3 nucleotide sequence: TGTGCCAGCAGCACCCCCGGGCCCACAGATACGCAGTATTTT.

The chain joins TRBV5-4 to TRBJ2-4; no clear D gene. The ends were cut back, 0 bases at V and 8 bases at J, with 6 bases in the middle. Per germline, CDR1 SGHNT and CDR2 YYREEE (reference sequence). CDR3 length: 12 amino acids. DNA for the CDR3: TGTGCCAGCAGCTTGGATCGGGACATTCAGTACTTC. Translation: CASSLDRDIQYF.

The rearrangement uses TRBV19 and TRBJ2-3; D might be TRBD1 (5 bases). Germline CDR1 and CDR2: LNHDA and SQIVND (reference sequence). With 8 bases removed from V and 5 bases from J, the gap between germline ends came to 11 bases. The CDR3 extends over 12 amino acids. DNA for the CDR3: TGTGCCAGTCGACAGTCAGGAGATACGCAGTATTTT. This gives the protein CASRQSGDTQYF.

In this sample, this clone turned up once. The chain is built from TRBV4-1 and TRBJ1-1; no firm D call. V was cut by 0 bases and J by 1 base, with 12 bases left in between. CDR1 is MGHRA, CDR2 YSYEKL, per germline. The CDR3 is 16 amino acids. The CDR3 nucleotides read TGCGCCAGCAGCCAAGATCCACTCGAAGGGAACACTGAAGCTTTCTTT. It is translated as CASSQDPLEGNTEAFF.

The chain links TRBV7-6 to TRBJ2-3; TRBD2 agrees at 7 bases. Germline CDR1 SGHVS, CDR2 FNYEAQ. The CDR3 contains 13 residues. J was trimmed by 6 bases and V by 6 bases; bases with no gene match: 6. The CDR3 bases are TGTGCCAGCAGGTCACTAGCGTCCGATACGCAGTATTTT. Its translation is CASRSLASDTQYF.

This rearrangement joins TRBV18 to TRBJ1-1; D perhaps matches TRBD1 (5 bases). The CDR3 covers 16 residues. Per the germline V gene, CDR1 is KGHSH and CDR2 is LQKENI. Trimming removed 4 bases at V and 1 base at J, with 16 bases between. The CDR3 is CASSLLVGTANTEAFF. The CDR3 coding sequence is TGTGCCAGCTCACTTCTGGTCGGGACCGCGAACACTGAAGCTTTCTTT.

The chain combines TRBV7-2 with TRBJ1-3, with 7 nucleotides matching TRBD1. The germline V gene encodes CDR1 SGHTA and CDR2 FQGNSA. V trimming: 4 bases; J trimming: 2 bases; junction bases outside the gene matches: 8. CDR3 size: 16 residues. CDR3 sequence reads: CASSSTGRTTGNTIYF. CDR3 DNA sequence: TGTGCCAGCAGCTCGACAGGGAGGACGACTGGAAACACCATATATTTT. The complete variable domain, with remaining parts taken from reference TRBV7-2 and TRBJ1-3, reads GAGVSQSPSNKVTEKGKDVELRCDPISGHTALYWYRQSLGQGLEFLIYFQGNSAPDKSGLPSDRFSAERTGGSVSTLTIQRTQQEDSAVYLCASSSTGRTTGNTIYFGEGSWLTVV.

This clone was observed a handful of times. The chain recombines TRBV5-1 with TRBJ1-5; D is unclear. V was shortened by 4 bases and J by 0 bases, with 11 bases between the two germline ends. This CDR3 spans 15 amino acids. From germline, CDR1 is SGHRS and CDR2 YFSETQ. The CDR3 region has the DNA TGCGCCAGCAGCGCGGACGGCGATAGCAATCAGCCCCAGCATTTT. It yields the protein CASSADGDSNQPQHF. The whole variable domain, remainder taken from reference TRBV5-1 and TRBJ1-5, is KAGVTQTPRYLIKTRGQQVTLSCSPISGHRSVSWYQQTPGQGLQFLFEYFSETQRNKGNFPGRFSGRQFSNSRSEMNVSTLELGDSALYLCASSADGDSNQPQHFGDGTRLSIL.